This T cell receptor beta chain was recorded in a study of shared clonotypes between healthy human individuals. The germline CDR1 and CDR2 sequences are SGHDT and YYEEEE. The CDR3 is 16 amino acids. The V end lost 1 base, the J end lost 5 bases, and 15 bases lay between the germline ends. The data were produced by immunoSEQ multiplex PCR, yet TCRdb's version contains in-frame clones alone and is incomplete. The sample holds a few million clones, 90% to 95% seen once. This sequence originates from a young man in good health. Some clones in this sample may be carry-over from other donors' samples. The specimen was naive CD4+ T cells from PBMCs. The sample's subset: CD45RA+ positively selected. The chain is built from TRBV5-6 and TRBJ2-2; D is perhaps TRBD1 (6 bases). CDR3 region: CASSLRSWQGTGELFF. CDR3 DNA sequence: TGTGCCAGCAGCTTGCGGTCCTGGCAGGGGACCGGGGAGCTGTTTTTT.